A single sample is the source of the 8 T cell receptor beta chains below, sequenced in a study of T cells in Graves' hyperthyroidism and ophthalmopathy. The TCR beta CDR3 regions underwent amplification using RNA transcripts as the source. HTBI primers were used for first-round RT-PCR of the TCR CDR3. TCRdb re-called the multiplex PCR reads with MiXCR, one entry per CDR3 protein. The table records about 570,000 distinct CDR3 sequences, 35% to 55% of them present only once. Sequenced: peripheral blood or thyroid tissue (not recorded which). The receptors were sampled from an adult woman with Graves' disease, either hyperthyroidism or ophthalmopathy (not recorded which).

This clonotype was found many times. The rearrangement uses TRBV6-1 and TRBJ2-5; no clear D. The CDR3 totals 15 residues. CDR1 MNHNS and CDR2 SASEGT come from the germline V gene. Trimming took off 1 base at V and 0 bases at J, with 9 bases between the two ends. In nucleotides, the CDR3 is TGTGCCAGCAGTGAAGGGTTGGCGGACCAAGAGACCCAGTACTTC. The encoded protein is CASSEGLADQETQYF.

The genes are TRBV6-1 and TRBJ2-6; D is unclear. The CDR3 contains 16 residues. In germline, CDR1 is MNHNS, CDR2 SASEGT. The ends were cut back, 1 base at V and 3 bases at J, with 10 bases in the middle. The CDR3 bases are TGTGCCAGCAGTGAAGGGCAGGCGGATGGGGCCAACGTCCTGACTTTC. This codes for CASSEGQADGANVLTF.

This clonotype was observed many times. The chain has TRBV6-1 and TRBJ1-6; 7 nucleotides match TRBD1. The CDR3 covers 14 residues. Germline-derived CDR1 and CDR2 are MNHNS and SASEGT. V gave up 5 bases and J gave up 7 bases; unmatched junction bases: 5. The CDR3 loop is CASSLTGRNSPLHF. The CDR3 DNA is TGTGCCAGCAGTTTGACAGGGCGAAATTCACCCCTCCACTTT.

In this sample, this clonotype turned up a few times. The rearrangement links TRBV15 to TRBJ1-3; D is unresolved. Germline V gene lookup returns CDR1 LNHNV and CDR2 YYDKDF (reference sequence). The V and J ends lost 1 base and 3 bases respectively, with 10 bases between them. This CDR3 is built from 15 residues. CDR3 coding DNA: TGTGCCACCAGCAGAGTCCCGACGAGTGGAAACACCATATATTTT. As protein: CATSRVPTSGNTIYF.

Regarding this clonotype: At one of its ends the junction is not consistent with the germline gene, which may arise from a read error. The chain links TRBV5-1 to TRBJ2-7; D is undetermined. The CDR3 runs 14 residues. Germline V gene data show CDR1 as SGHRS and CDR2 as YFSETQ. The CDR3 loop is CASSPPDGSYEQYF. The DNA of the CDR3 is TGTGCCAGCAGCCCGCCAGACGGTTCCTACGAGCAGTACTTC.

The chain uses TRBV12-3 or TRBV12-4 and TRBJ1-2; the match to TRBD1 covers 9 bases. The ends lost 4 bases at V and 8 bases at J; junction bases unmatched: 8. The CDR3 consists of 14 residues. The CDR3 DNA sequence: TGTGCCAGCAGTTGGCCGGGACAGGGTGGGGGCTACACCTTC. Translated: CASSWPGQGGGYTF.

About this clonotype itself: The CDR3 does not close with the conserved phenylalanine or tryptophan, likely indicating a read error. It is unclear where the CDR3 begins or ends on the DNA, so no DNA is shown, and the CDR3 is as TCRdb lists it. This chain connects TRBV7-9 to TRBJ1-1. The V gene's germline CDR1 is SEHNR and CDR2 FQNEAQ (reference sequence). A total of 14 residues make up the CDR3, ends included. CDR3 sequence reads: CASSLFPEEGRILY.

The count of this clonotype is one. This may stem from a read error, because a much larger clone lies one nucleotide away. The chain is built from TRBV7-8 and TRBJ1-1, with D possibly TRBD1 on 5 matching bases. The V gene's germline CDR1 is SGHVS and CDR2 FQNEAQ. The CDR3 loop spans 15 amino acids. In DNA form, the CDR3 reads TGTGCCAACAGCTTATTTTGGGGGTCGAGGGCTGAAGCTTTCTTT. Translated, it gives CANSLFWGSRAEAFF.